This T cell receptor (beta chain) was found in a study of CD8 T cells in Susac syndrome. Study results and caveats: The study recognized that the number of individuals in its TCR sequencing and HLA analysis was relatively small. The CD4+ T cell repertoires in Susac syndrome were not clonally expanded.

Trimming took 7 bases from V and 5 from J, leaving 16 bases between them. Per the germline V gene, CDR1 is ENHRY and CDR2 is SYGVKD. This CDR3 region has 14 residues. It was with random hexamers that about 0.45 to 1 ug RNA was reverse transcribed. TCRdb re-analysed the immunoSEQ multiplex PCR reads in MiXCR, keeping a single row per CDR3 protein. The data contain about 240,000 distinct CDR3 sequences, 90% to 96% of them singletons. Turning to this clonotype: Its specificity is not known.

The chain couples TRBV10-3 to TRBJ2-3, with a possible D match to TRBD1 (6 bases). The clonotype was recovered from a human donor with Susac syndrome. Sequenced sample: CD4+ T cells from PBMCs. The chain's CDR3 is CAITRGLGGDTQYF. The CDR3 region has the DNA TGTGCCATCACTAGGGGCCTAGGGGGAGATACGCAGTATTTT.